One TCR beta chain is described in this entry. Its antigen is not known. J was trimmed by 0 bases and V by 9 bases; bases with no gene match: 11. This CDR3 has 15 residues. Germline CDR1 and CDR2: LGHNT and FRNRAP. The entry originates in a study of a mutant IDH1 vaccine in newly diagnosed glioma. Study-level information: Vaccine dosing followed radiotherapy by 4-6 weeks, or accompanied temozolomide cycles. Visit V12 was scheduled at week 35 and visit V13 at week 47.

Time point indicated: week 35, safety follow-up. Doses comprised 300 ug of mutant IDH1 20-mer peptide each, plus topical imiquimod. In every donor, the tumor was a new WHO grade 3 or 4 IDH1-mutant, ATRX-lost astrocytoma. Sequenced by immunoSEQ multiplex PCR; TCRdb stores in-frame clones only, minus some. The data contain 73,000 or so clones, approximately 81% of them singletons. The sequence was collected from a man aged 18 to 30 with glioma. The chain employs TRBV12-5 and TRBJ2-7; 7 bases map to TRBD1. Specimen: PBMCs, collected from a glioma patient whose treatment included an IDH1 peptide vaccine. The CDR3 here is CASDKGQPRSYEQYF. The CDR3 DNA is TGTGCTAGCGACAAGGGACAGCCACGCTCCTACGAGCAGTACTTC.